A selection of T cell receptor beta chains follows, all from one sample in a study of T cell repertoires in cytomegalovirus infection. Antigen specificity for these receptors is unknown. TCRdb analysed the reads with MiXCR anew, one entry per CDR3 protein. In the table there are over 100,000 distinct CDR3 sequences, under 30% of which are singletons. The source was CD8+ T cells from cultured PBMCs, collected from culture after CMV antigen stimulation. The receptors were gathered from a human donor in good health (CMV status not recorded). Some clones in this sample may be carry-over from other donors' samples. Each CDR3 is given with its conserved first and last residue. A D gene is named only where the DNA matches it firmly. Clone size, where shown, is once, few, many, or a class for clones that have expanded.

j_gene: TRBJ2-1
abundance: many
d_gene: TRBD2
v_gene: TRBV12-3/TRBV12-4
CDR3nt: TGTGCCAGCAGCCCCCCGGGACTAGCCACGAGCTCCTACAATGAGCAGTTCTTC
CDR3aa: CASSPPGLATSSYNEQFF

j_gene: TRBJ2-2
abundance: .
d_gene: TRBD2
v_gene: TRBV5-5
CDR3nt: TGTGCCAGCAGCTTCACTAGCGGGGTAGCCGGGGAGCTGTTTTTT
CDR3aa: CASSFTSGVAGELFF

j_gene: TRBJ2-1
abundance: .
d_gene: TRBD2
v_gene: TRBV5-5
CDR3nt: TGTGCCAGCAGCTTTTCATGGGGGGGCAATGAGCAGTTCTTC
CDR3aa: CASSFSWGGNEQFF

j_gene: TRBJ1-2
abundance: .
d_gene: .
v_gene: TRBV28
CDR3nt: TGTGCCAGCAGCCCGAGGGGCGCGAACTATGGCTACACCTTC
CDR3aa: CASSPRGANYGYTF

j_gene: TRBJ2-3
abundance: many
d_gene: .
v_gene: TRBV20-1
CDR3nt: TGCAGTGCTAGTGGGGACACAGACACAGATACGCAGTATTTT
CDR3aa: CSASGDTDTDTQYF

j_gene: TRBJ1-1
abundance: many
d_gene: .
v_gene: TRBV4-1
CDR3nt: TGCGCCAGCGCATTAGGGGGGAGAACTGAAGCTTTCTTT
CDR3aa: CASALGGRTEAFF

j_gene: TRBJ1-1
abundance: many
d_gene: .
v_gene: TRBV30
CDR3nt: TGTGCCTGCCCCGGGACGGGTACTGAAGCTTTCTTT
CDR3aa: CACPGTGTEAFF

j_gene: TRBJ2-7
abundance: .
d_gene: .
v_gene: TRBV25-1
CDR3nt: TGTGCCAGCAGTGAACTTGGACAACCCTACGAGCAGTACTTC
CDR3aa: CASSELGQPYEQYF

j_gene: TRBJ1-2
abundance: .
d_gene: TRBD1
v_gene: TRBV5-1
CDR3nt: TGCGCCAGCAGCCGGGGACAGAACTATGGCTACACCTTC
CDR3aa: CASSRGQNYGYTF

j_gene: TRBJ2-1
abundance: few
d_gene: .
v_gene: TRBV19
CDR3nt: TGTGCCAGTAGAGGCCCGGGCTTTAACAATGAGCAGTTCTTC
CDR3aa: CASRGPGFNNEQFF

j_gene: TRBJ2-5
abundance: .
d_gene: TRBD2
v_gene: TRBV2
CDR3nt: TGTGCCAGCAGTGAAGCCCCGACTAGCGGGGGCCAAGAGACCCAGTACTTC
CDR3aa: CASSEAPTSGGQETQYF

j_gene: TRBJ1-4
abundance: few
d_gene: .
v_gene: TRBV4-1
CDR3nt: TGCGCCAGCAGCCAAGAAATCCCAGGGTTCCTTAATGAAAAACTGTTTTTT
CDR3aa: CASSQEIPGFLNEKLFF

j_gene: TRBJ1-5
abundance: many
d_gene: TRBD1
v_gene: TRBV7-9
CDR3nt: TGTGCCAGCAGTAGGGACAGCGGGAATCAGCCCCAGCATTTT
CDR3aa: CASSRDSGNQPQHF

j_gene: TRBJ2-1
abundance: few
d_gene: .
v_gene: TRBV11-3
CDR3nt: TGTGCCAGCAGCTTTGGACTAACCAGCTCCTACAATGAGCAGTTCTTC
CDR3aa: CASSFGLTSSYNEQFF

j_gene: TRBJ2-7
abundance: .
d_gene: .
v_gene: TRBV27
CDR3nt: TGTGCCAGCAGTTTATGGGGGAACGAGCAGTACTTC
CDR3aa: CASSLWGNEQYF

j_gene: TRBJ2-7
abundance: many
d_gene: TRBD2
v_gene: TRBV4-1
CDR3nt: TGCGCCAGCAGCCAAGGTCCGATGGCGGGGGGACTCTCCTACGAGCAGTACTTC
CDR3aa: CASSQGPMAGGLSYEQYF

j_gene: TRBJ2-3
abundance: few
d_gene: .
v_gene: TRBV9
CDR3nt: TGTGCCAGCAGCGTAGGGACGACCGATACGCAGTATTTT
CDR3aa: CASSVGTTDTQYF

j_gene: TRBJ2-3
abundance: .
d_gene: .
v_gene: TRBV27
CDR3nt: TGTGCCAGCGCCATGGGGGTTGTGGTTACAGATACGCAGTATTTT
CDR3aa: CASAMGVVVTDTQYF

j_gene: TRBJ1-5
abundance: few
d_gene: .
v_gene: TRBV4-1
CDR3nt: TGCGCCAGCAGCCAAGAAATCCCTCTGGTTGGGAGCAATCAGCCCCAGCATTTT
CDR3aa: CASSQEIPLVGSNQPQHF

j_gene: TRBJ2-1
abundance: once
d_gene: TRBD2
v_gene: TRBV20-1
CDR3nt: TGCAGTGCTAGAGAGTGGGGACTAGCGGGACTCTCCTACAATGAGCAGTTCTTC
CDR3aa: CSAREWGLAGLSYNEQFF

j_gene: TRBJ2-4
abundance: .
d_gene: .
v_gene: TRBV6-5
CDR3nt: TGTGCCAGCAGTTACGAAGGGAACATTCAGTACTTC
CDR3aa: CASSYEGNIQYF

j_gene: TRBJ1-2
abundance: few
d_gene: .
v_gene: TRBV27
CDR3nt: TGTGCCAGCAGTTGGGGGCCTAACTATGGCTACACCTTC
CDR3aa: CASSWGPNYGYTF

j_gene: TRBJ1-1
abundance: .
d_gene: TRBD1
v_gene: TRBV7-6
CDR3nt: TGTGCCAGCAGCTCTGGACAGGCAAAGTTGGAAGCTTTCTTT
CDR3aa: CASSSGQAKLEAFF

j_gene: TRBJ1-6
abundance: .
d_gene: .
v_gene: TRBV7-9
CDR3nt: TGTGCCAGCAGCCCCTTGGGTTATAATTCACCCCTCCACTTT
CDR3aa: CASSPLGYNSPLHF

j_gene: TRBJ1-6
abundance: many
d_gene: .
v_gene: TRBV7-8
CDR3nt: TGTGCCAGCAGCTCCTGGACCGGCTGGCATTCACCCCTCCACTTT
CDR3aa: CASSSWTGWHSPLHF

j_gene: TRBJ2-3
abundance: .
d_gene: TRBD1
v_gene: TRBV7-9
CDR3nt: TGTGCCAGCTGCTCCCCCGGGACAGGGGCAGATACGCAGTATTTT
CDR3aa: CASCSPGTGADTQYF

j_gene: TRBJ2-3
abundance: few
d_gene: .
v_gene: TRBV4-1
CDR3nt: TGCGCCAGCAGCCAAGATGGCGGGGCCACAGATACGCAGTATTTT
CDR3aa: CASSQDGGATDTQYF

j_gene: TRBJ1-6
abundance: .
d_gene: TRBD1
v_gene: TRBV7-6
CDR3nt: TGTGCCAGCAGCCCCGTGACAGGGGGCAATTCACCCCTCCACTTT
CDR3aa: CASSPVTGGNSPLHF

j_gene: TRBJ2-2
abundance: .
d_gene: TRBD1
v_gene: TRBV6-1
CDR3nt: TGTGCCAGCAGCCTAACAGAGTCCGGGACAGGTTGGAGCGCGGGGGAGCTGTTTTTT
CDR3aa: CASSLTESGTGWSAGELFF

j_gene: TRBJ1-6
abundance: few
d_gene: TRBD1
v_gene: TRBV7-9
CDR3nt: TGTGCCAGCAGCCCCGACAGGGGCTTGAATTCACCCCTCCACTTT
CDR3aa: CASSPDRGLNSPLHF

j_gene: TRBJ2-1
abundance: .
d_gene: TRBD2
v_gene: TRBV27
CDR3nt: TGTGCCAGCAGTCAAAGCGGGGGGGGAGGGAATGAGCAGTTCTTC
CDR3aa: CASSQSGGGGNEQFF

j_gene: TRBJ1-2
abundance: few
d_gene: .
v_gene: TRBV12-3/TRBV12-4
CDR3nt: TGTGCCAGCAGTTTATTAGGGGCCCAAGGCGGCTACACCTTC
CDR3aa: CASSLLGAQGGYTF

j_gene: TRBJ2-2
abundance: .
d_gene: .
v_gene: TRBV14
CDR3nt: TGTGCCAGCAGCCAAACCCTCAGGATGGATAAGAACACCGGGGAGCTGTTTTTT
CDR3aa: CASSQTLRMDKNTGELFF

j_gene: TRBJ1-5
abundance: few
d_gene: .
v_gene: TRBV20-1
CDR3nt: TGCAGTGCTAGCGTCTTTGCCCAAAATAGCAATCAGCCCCAGCATTTT
CDR3aa: CSASVFAQNSNQPQHF

j_gene: TRBJ1-1
abundance: .
d_gene: .
v_gene: TRBV7-9
CDR3nt: TGTGCCAGCAGTCGTGAAGACAGCACTGAAGCTTTCTTT
CDR3aa: CASSREDSTEAFF

j_gene: TRBJ2-2
abundance: many
d_gene: .
v_gene: TRBV7-2
CDR3nt: TGTGCCAGCAGCCCCCACGCCATGGGACTCTTTGGCGGGGAGCTGTTTTTT
CDR3aa: CASSPHAMGLFGGELFF

j_gene: TRBJ2-2
abundance: .
d_gene: .
v_gene: TRBV5-4
CDR3nt: TGTGCCAGCAGCCAAACGGGGGGCGGCACCGGGGAGCTGTTTTTT
CDR3aa: CASSQTGGGTGELFF

j_gene: TRBJ2-7
abundance: .
d_gene: .
v_gene: TRBV12-3/TRBV12-4
CDR3nt: TGTGCCAGCGGTTGGGAGCAGTACTTC
CDR3aa: CASGWEQYF

j_gene: TRBJ2-7
abundance: .
d_gene: .
v_gene: TRBV27
CDR3nt: TGTGCCAGCGGCCTGAACGGCGTACCGGGACACGAGCAGTACTTC
CDR3aa: CASGLNGVPGHEQYF

j_gene: TRBJ2-1
abundance: .
d_gene: .
v_gene: TRBV7-9
CDR3nt: TGTGCCAGCAGCTTACTGGGGGACATCGGGCCCAACCTACATGAGCAGTTCTTC
CDR3aa: CASSLLGDIGPNLHEQFF

j_gene: TRBJ2-2
abundance: .
d_gene: .
v_gene: TRBV6-5
CDR3nt: TGTGCCAGCAGTCGCACAAACACCGGGGAGCTGTTTTTT
CDR3aa: CASSRTNTGELFF

j_gene: TRBJ2-4
abundance: .
d_gene: .
v_gene: TRBV12-3/TRBV12-4
CDR3nt: TGTGCCAGCAGTTTCTTGGACAGCGGGAACATTCAGTACTTC
CDR3aa: CASSFLDSGNIQYF

j_gene: TRBJ1-4
abundance: .
d_gene: .
v_gene: TRBV19
CDR3nt: TGTGCCAGTAGCCAGATGGCTACTTCTAATGAAAAACTGTTTTTT
CDR3aa: CASSQMATSNEKLFF

j_gene: TRBJ2-2
abundance: few
d_gene: .
v_gene: TRBV3-1
CDR3nt: TGTGCCAGCAGCCAAGAACTAGCCGTCCCGATCGGGGAGCTGTTTTTT
CDR3aa: CASSQELAVPIGELFF

j_gene: TRBJ2-1
abundance: many
d_gene: .
v_gene: TRBV7-8
CDR3nt: TGTGCCAGCAGCCCAGAACGGGACAACGGAATAAGTCCTGGGCTCTTC
CDR3aa: CASSPERDNGISPGLF

j_gene: TRBJ2-1
abundance: few
d_gene: .
v_gene: TRBV12-3/TRBV12-4
CDR3nt: TGTGCCAGCAGGCTACGGGCCTGGGTCCACAATGAGCAGTTCTTC
CDR3aa: CASRLRAWVHNEQFF

j_gene: TRBJ2-3
abundance: many
d_gene: .
v_gene: TRBV7-2
CDR3nt: TGTGCCAGCAGCTTAGGAGTGGGGGAACCCACAGATACGCAGTATTTT
CDR3aa: CASSLGVGEPTDTQYF

j_gene: TRBJ1-6
abundance: .
d_gene: TRBD1
v_gene: TRBV2
CDR3nt: TGTGACAGCAGTGTCGACAGGGTCAATTCACCCCCCCACTTT
CDR3aa: CDSSVDRVNSPPHF

j_gene: TRBJ2-7
abundance: .
d_gene: .
v_gene: TRBV2
CDR3nt: TGTGCCAGCAGTGATGTGGCGGGCACCTTC
CDR3aa: CASSDVAGTF

j_gene: TRBJ1-6
abundance: .
d_gene: .
v_gene: TRBV14
CDR3nt: TGTGCCAGCAGCCAGACGACAGGCTTTAATTCACCCCTCCACTTT
CDR3aa: CASSQTTGFNSPLHF

j_gene: TRBJ1-5
abundance: few
d_gene: .
v_gene: TRBV19
CDR3nt: TGTGCCAGTTGCAACGGGGGTATACAGCCCCAGCATTTT
CDR3aa: CASCNGGIQPQHF

j_gene: TRBJ2-5
abundance: many
d_gene: TRBD2
v_gene: TRBV3-1
CDR3nt: TGTGCCAGCAGCCAAGGACTAGCGGAGGAAGAGACCCAGTACTTC
CDR3aa: CASSQGLAEEETQYF

j_gene: TRBJ2-1
abundance: .
d_gene: .
v_gene: TRBV7-9
CDR3nt: TGTGCCAGCAGTCCGACAGTGGGCAATGAGCAGTTCTTC
CDR3aa: CASSPTVGNEQFF

j_gene: TRBJ2-1
abundance: many
d_gene: .
v_gene: TRBV7-6
CDR3nt: TGTGCCAGCAGGGATGAAGACAATGAGCAGTTCTTC
CDR3aa: CASRDEDNEQFF

j_gene: TRBJ1-1
abundance: once
d_gene: .
v_gene: TRBV28
CDR3nt: TGTGCCAGCAGTTTATATTGGGAGGCCACTGAAGCTTTCTTT
CDR3aa: CASSLYWEATEAFF